Following are 14 T cell receptor beta chains from one sample sequenced in a study of blood T cell repertoires in COVID-19. Assay: immunoSEQ multiplex PCR; the TCRdb copy retains only in-frame clones and omits some. The repertoire holds about 94,000 clones, 84% seen once, with around 5.8% in the top ten. Sequencing was carried out using peripheral blood. Every receptor here comes from a man in his 60s with acute or convalescent COVID-19.

V usage is TRBV2 and J usage is TRBJ1-2; possible D gene TRBD1, 5 bases. The length of the CDR3 is 13 residues. V lost 7 bases, J lost 5 bases, and 14 bases lay in between. The V gene's germline CDR1 is SNHLY and CDR2 FYNNEI. The CDR3 loop reads CASIVPQGYGYTF. CDR3 DNA: TGTGCCAGCATTGTCCCCCAGGGATATGGCTACACCTTC.

In its sample, this clone was seen once. The V call is TRBV5-6, the J call TRBJ2-7, with a possible D match to TRBD1 (6 bases). The CDR3 loop spans 15 amino acids. The V gene's germline CDR1 is SGHDT and CDR2 YYEEEE. V was pared by 3 bases and J by 0 bases, with 13 bases between. As DNA, the CDR3 is TGTGCCAGCAGCTCTGACAGGACGAGCTCCTACGAGCAGTACTTC. Its protein product is CASSSDRTSSYEQYF.

This rearrangement joins TRBV5-1 to TRBJ1-2, with 9 bases identical to TRBD1. CDR3 length equals 14 residues. Trimming removed 5 bases from V and 3 bases from J; junction bases left unmatched: 5. Germline-derived CDR1 and CDR2 are SGHRS and YFSETQ. This chain's CDR3 is CASRGTGRYYGYTF. DNA for the CDR3: TGCGCCAGCAGGGGGACAGGGCGATACTATGGCTACACCTTC.

This chain connects TRBV10-3 to TRBJ1-1; D may be TRBD1 (6 bases). CDR1 is ENHRY and CDR2 is SYGVKD in the germline V gene. Deletions cut 7 bases from V and 1 base from J, with 10 bases between. The CDR3 contains 13 residues. The DNA of the CDR3 is TGTGCCATCACCGGGACACCGAACACTGAAGCTTTCTTT. Amino acids: CAITGTPNTEAFF.

V usage is TRBV19 and J usage is TRBJ2-1, with 7 bases lining up with TRBD2. CDR1 and CDR2 (germline): LNHDA, SQIVND (reference sequence). The CDR3 consists of 16 residues. Germline trimming cut 5 bases from V and 2 bases from J; bases unmatched to any gene: 9. The CDR3 DNA reads TGTGCCAGTAGTCCAGAGACTAGCTCCCCCTACAATGAGCAGTTCTTC. Its translation: CASSPETSSPYNEQFF. The full variable domain, with the rest looked up from reference TRBV19 and TRBJ2-1, is DGGITQSPKYLFRKEGQNVTLSCEQNLNHDAMYWYRQDPGQGLRLIYYSQIVNDFQKGDIAEGYSVSREKKESFPLTVTSAQKNPTAFYLCASSPETSSPYNEQFFGPGTRLTVL.

Notes on this clone: This could be a read error, since a much larger clone is one nucleotide away. Other DNA sequences in the sample encode the same CDR3. The J gene is TRBJ1-1, the V gene TRBV27; D gene uncertain. The CDR3 totals 16 residues. Deletions cut 3 bases from V and 1 base from J, with 15 bases between. The germline V gene has CDR1 MNHEY and CDR2 SMNVEV (reference sequence). The CDR3 here is CASSFRLTTGNTEAFF. CDR3 coding DNA: TGTGCCAGCAGTTTTCGACTCACGACGGGGAACACTGAAGCTTTCTTT.

This clone was found once. J is TRBJ1-1 and V is TRBV5-1; 8 bases are shared with TRBD1. This CDR3 region has 15 residues. Germline V gene lookup returns CDR1 SGHRS and CDR2 YFSETQ. V shed 1 base, J shed 1 base, and the junction held 3 bases outside the gene matches. As DNA, the CDR3 is TGCGCCAGCAGCTTGCACGGACAGGGGAACACTGAAGCTTTCTTT. Protein: CASSLHGQGNTEAFF.

The chain combines TRBV6-5 with TRBJ2-1; 8 bases map to TRBD2. After removal of 6 bases from V and 0 bases from J, the junction contained 4 bases not matched to a gene. Germline CDR1 is MNHEY and CDR2 is SVGAGI. CDR3 size: 15 residues. The CDR3 region has the DNA TGTGCCAGCAGGGCCGGGACTAGCTCCTACAATGAGCAGTTCTTC. As protein: CASRAGTSSYNEQFF.

In this sample, this clone turned up a few times. The chain links TRBV5-6 to TRBJ2-7, with a possible D match to TRBD2 (5 bases). V was shortened by 1 base and J by 6 bases, with 8 bases between the two germline ends. The CDR3 extends over 12 amino acids. Germline CDR1 reads SGHDT; CDR2 reads YYEEEE. The CDR3 DNA follows: TGTGCCAGCAGCTTGACTAGGAGCGAGCAGTACTTC. It encodes CASSLTRSEQYF.

This chain connects TRBV5-1 to TRBJ2-3; perhaps TRBD1 as D (6 bases). The germline gives CDR1 SGHRS, CDR2 YFSETQ. The V and J ends lost 0 bases and 1 base respectively, with 12 bases between them. CDR3 size: 16 residues. For the CDR3, the DNA is TGCGCCAGCAGCTTGGGAGGGGGAAGGGGCACAGATACGCAGTATTTT. The encoded protein is CASSLGGGRGTDTQYF.

The J gene is TRBJ1-2, the V gene TRBV19, with D hard to call. CDR1 and CDR2 from the germline V gene are LNHDA and SQIVND (reference sequence). The CDR3 runs 11 residues. The ends were cut back, 6 bases at V and 6 bases at J, with 8 bases in the middle. The CDR3 loop reads CASREGDGYTF. As DNA, the CDR3 is TGTGCCAGTAGAGAGGGAGATGGCTACACCTTC.

This chain uses TRBV10-3 with TRBJ1-1, with 11 bases matching TRBD1. The CDR3 runs to 15 residues. V shed 2 bases, J shed 8 bases, and the junction held 7 bases outside the gene matches. CDR1 ENHRY and CDR2 SYGVKD come from the germline V gene. Here the CDR3 DNA reads TGTGCCATCAGTGAGCCGGGACAGGGGGTGCCCGAAGCTTTCTTT. The encoded protein is CAISEPGQGVPEAFF.

The genes are TRBV15 and TRBJ2-3; 7 bases agree with TRBD1. Per germline, CDR1 LNHNV and CDR2 YYDKDF (reference sequence). The CDR3 contains 16 residues. Losses at the gene ends were 2 bases for V and 2 bases for J; bases not matched to a gene: 7. CDR3 sequence reads: CATSRIYDRVTDTQYF. The DNA of the CDR3 is TGTGCCACCAGCAGAATCTATGACAGGGTCACAGATACGCAGTATTTT.

The chain has TRBV6-5 and TRBJ1-1; no clear D. This CDR3 has 14 residues. The V gene lost 0 bases and the J gene lost 2 bases, with 7 bases spanning the gap. Germline CDR1 MNHEY, CDR2 SVGAGI. This CDR3 reads CASSYSLYNTEAFF. The CDR3 DNA reads TGTGCCAGCAGTTACTCATTGTATAACACTGAAGCTTTCTTT.